This T cell receptor beta chain was sequenced for a study of blood T cell repertoires in COVID-19. At the level of the study: Acute and convalescent COVID-19 specimens originated in the United States, Italy and Spain. In each case, the material was cDNA or gDNA derived from T cells, B-cell-depleted T cells, or PBMCs.

As processed by the authors: Estimation of nucleated cell counts was performed using reference gene primer amplification. Profiling relied on immunoSEQ multiplex PCR, and the TCRdb table lists in-frame clones only, not all of them. V, J and clone size derive from that table, while D and trimming were established from the DNA sequence. The sample shows over 60,000 clones, over 65% of them seen only once. This TCR came from a human donor in a cohort sampled during active COVID-19. Sequencing was carried out using peripheral blood.

CDR3 in DNA: TGTGCCAGCAGCTTGGGGACAGGGTCTCGTGGCTACACCTTC. Translation: CASSLGTGSRGYTF. The chain combines TRBV5-8 with TRBJ1-2; 8 nucleotides align to TRBD1. The CDR3 covers 14 residues. Trimming took 0 bases from V and 7 from J; bases not matched to a gene: 5. CDR1 and CDR2 from the germline V gene are SGHTS and YDEGEE.